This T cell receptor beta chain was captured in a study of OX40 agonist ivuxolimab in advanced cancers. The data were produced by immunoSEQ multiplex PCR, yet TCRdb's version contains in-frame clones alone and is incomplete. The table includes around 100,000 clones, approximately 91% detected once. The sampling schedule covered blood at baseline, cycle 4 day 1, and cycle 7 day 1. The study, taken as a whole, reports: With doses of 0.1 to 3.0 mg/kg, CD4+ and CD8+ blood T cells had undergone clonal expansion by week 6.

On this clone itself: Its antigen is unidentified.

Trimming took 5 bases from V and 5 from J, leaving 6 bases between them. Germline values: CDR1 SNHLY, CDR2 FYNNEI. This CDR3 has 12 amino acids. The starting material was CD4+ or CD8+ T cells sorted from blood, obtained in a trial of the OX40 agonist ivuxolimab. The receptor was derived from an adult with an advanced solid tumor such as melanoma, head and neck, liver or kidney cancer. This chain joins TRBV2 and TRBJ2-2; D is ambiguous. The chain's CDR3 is CASSRATGELFF. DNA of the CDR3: TGTGCCAGCAGTCGTGCGACCGGGGAGCTGTTTTTT.